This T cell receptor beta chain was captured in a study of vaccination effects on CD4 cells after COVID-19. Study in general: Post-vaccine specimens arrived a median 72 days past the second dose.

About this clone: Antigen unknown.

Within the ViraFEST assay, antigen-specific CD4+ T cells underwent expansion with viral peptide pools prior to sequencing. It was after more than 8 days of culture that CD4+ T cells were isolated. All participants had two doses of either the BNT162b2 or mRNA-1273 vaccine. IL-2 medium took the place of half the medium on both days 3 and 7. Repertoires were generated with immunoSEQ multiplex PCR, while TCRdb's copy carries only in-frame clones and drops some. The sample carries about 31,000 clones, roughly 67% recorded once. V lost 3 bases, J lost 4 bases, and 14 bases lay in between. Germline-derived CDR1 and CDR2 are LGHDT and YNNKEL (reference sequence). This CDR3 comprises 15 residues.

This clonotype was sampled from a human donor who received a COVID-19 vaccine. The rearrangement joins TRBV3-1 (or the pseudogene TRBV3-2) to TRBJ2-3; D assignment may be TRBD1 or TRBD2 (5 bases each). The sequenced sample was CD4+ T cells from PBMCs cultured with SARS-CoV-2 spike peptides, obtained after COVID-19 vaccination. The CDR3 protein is CASSQGPRASDTQYF. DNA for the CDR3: TGTGCCAGCAGCCAGGGACCCCGGGCGTCAGATACGCAGTATTTT.